This T cell receptor beta chain was sequenced during a study of cytotoxic CD8 clonotypes in ibrutinib-treated CLL. This CDR3 comprises 15 residues. Trimming left V 2 bases short and J 2 bases short, with 7 bases between. Germline V gene data show CDR1 as SGHAT and CDR2 as FQNNGV. Repertoires were generated with immunoSEQ multiplex PCR, while TCRdb's copy carries only in-frame clones and drops some. Altogether about 85,000 clones are present, 75% to 85% being singletons, with the ten largest covering about 4.8%. The sample in question was PBMCs, obtained after 12 months of ibrutinib treatment. This chain connects TRBV11-2 to TRBJ2-6; D not certain. The receptor's source is a human donor with chronic lymphocytic leukemia. This chain's CDR3 is CASSLLVPGANVLTF. The CDR3 DNA reads TGTGCCAGCAGCTTATTGGTGCCTGGGGCCAACGTCCTGACTTTC.